This entry lists 30 T cell receptor beta chains sequenced from one sample in a study of cytomegalovirus exposure and HLA in healthy donors. The study ran its PCR with 60 Vbeta and 13 Jbeta primers. Using immunoSEQ multiplex PCR, the repertoire was profiled, and TCRdb retains in-frame clones only, with some absent. Among 100,000 to 150,000 clones, 83% were seen once, and the ten largest hold around 3.5%. Sequenced input: PBMCs. These receptors all come from a woman aged 40 to 50 in good health and CMV-seropositive.

V is TRBV7-9 and J is TRBJ1-3; TRBD1 agrees at 8 bases. This CDR3 has 15 amino acids. Germline V CDR1 and CDR2: SEHNR, FQNEAQ (reference sequence). Trimming removed 5 bases from V and 0 bases from J; junction bases left unmatched: 3. DNA of the CDR3: TGTGCCAGCAGCGAGGACAGGGTCTCTGGAAACACCATATATTTT. Protein product: CASSEDRVSGNTIYF. The full variable domain, its missing parts supplied by reference TRBV7-9 and TRBJ1-3, is DTGVSQNPRHKITKRGQNVTFRCDPISEHNRLYWYRQTLGQGPEFLTYFQNEAQLEKSRLLSDRFSAERPKGSFSTLEIQRTEQGDSAMYLCASSEDRVSGNTIYFGEGSWLTVV.

V usage is TRBV7-9 and J usage is TRBJ2-5, with 8 bases that match TRBD1. The CDR3 covers 15 residues. Germline CDR1 and CDR2: SEHNR and FQNEAQ (reference sequence). Germline trimming cut 0 bases from V and 5 bases from J; bases unmatched to any gene: 5. CDR3 DNA: TGTGCCAGCAGCTTAGCGATGCCAGGGGGCGAGACCCAGTACTTC. It codes for CASSLAMPGGETQYF.

The V call is TRBV7-9, the J call TRBJ1-5; TRBD1 is a possible D gene (6 bases). The CDR3 is made up of 15 amino acids. Trimming removed 5 bases from V and 2 bases from J, with 13 bases in between. CDR1 is SEHNR, CDR2 FQNEAQ, per germline (reference sequence). CDR3: CASSPPGVGNQPQHF. For the CDR3, the DNA is TGTGCCAGCAGCCCTCCAGGGGTGGGCAATCAGCCCCAGCATTTT.

This clone was observed a handful of times. The chain carries TRBV5-1 and TRBJ2-1; 7 bases fit TRBD2. CDR1 is SGHRS and CDR2 is YFSETQ in the germline V gene. V shed 0 bases and J 5 bases; nucleotides not matched to a gene: 5. The CDR3 covers 15 residues. CDR3 coding DNA: TGCGCCAGCAGCTTGGGACTAGCTGATAACAATGAGCAGTTCTTC. Its protein product is CASSLGLADNNEQFF.

The chain links TRBV7-9 to TRBJ1-1; D may be TRBD1 (6 bases). In germline, CDR1 is SEHNR, CDR2 FQNEAQ (reference sequence). Trimming removed 3 bases at V and 2 bases at J, with 10 bases between. This CDR3 region has 14 residues. The CDR3 here is CASSFDRSNTEAFF. The CDR3 region has the DNA TGTGCCAGCAGCTTCGACAGGAGTAACACTGAAGCTTTCTTT. The whole variable domain, filled in from reference TRBV7-9 and TRBJ1-1, reads DTGVSQNPRHKITKRGQNVTFRCDPISEHNRLYWYRQTLGQGPEFLTYFQNEAQLEKSRLLSDRFSAERPKGSFSTLEIQRTEQGDSAMYLCASSFDRSNTEAFFGQGTRLTVV.

The V and J genes are TRBV2 and TRBJ2-3, with 15 bases aligning to TRBD2. CDR1 and CDR2 from the germline V gene are SNHLY and FYNNEI. The ends lost 8 bases at V and 6 bases at J; junction bases unmatched: 3. The CDR3 is 14 residues long. CDR3 in DNA: TGTGCCAGCGGGACTAGCGGGAGGTTGGATACGCAGTATTTT. Encoded protein: CASGTSGRLDTQYF.

This sequence joins TRBV19 and TRBJ2-3, with 8 bases aligning to TRBD1. The CDR3 is made up of 14 amino acids. Germline V CDR1 and CDR2: LNHDA, SQIVND (reference sequence). The ends lost 5 bases at V and 2 bases at J; junction bases unmatched: 3. The CDR3 nucleotides are TGTGCCAGTAGTTGGGACAGGTTCACAGATACGCAGTATTTT. Protein sequence: CASSWDRFTDTQYF. Combining the CDR3 with reference TRBV19 and TRBJ2-3 gives the whole variable domain DGGITQSPKYLFRKEGQNVTLSCEQNLNHDAMYWYRQDPGQGLRLIYYSQIVNDFQKGDIAEGYSVSREKKESFPLTVTSAQKNPTAFYLCASSWDRFTDTQYFGPGTRLTVL.

This chain joins TRBV28 and TRBJ1-5, with D unresolved. Germline CDR1 and CDR2: MDHEN and SYDVKM. The CDR3 is 15 residues long. The V and J ends lost 1 base and 3 bases respectively, with 10 bases between them. The CDR3 spells CASSLYRGTNQPQHF. CDR3 bases: TGTGCCAGCAGTTTATATCGCGGAACCAATCAGCCCCAGCATTTT.

The rearrangement joins TRBV7-2 to TRBJ2-7; 8 bases match TRBD1. The germline gives CDR1 SGHTA, CDR2 FQGNSA. J was trimmed by 0 bases and V by 8 bases; bases with no gene match: 6. CDR3 length equals 14 residues. CDR3 DNA: TGTGCCAGCGGCGGACAGGGCTACTCCTACGAGCAGTACTTC. It translates to CASGGQGYSYEQYF.

This clone was found once. J is TRBJ2-1 and V is TRBV15; 10 bases fit TRBD1. The CDR3 is 15 amino acids. Unmatched junction bases numbered 5, after V lost 5 bases and J lost 4 bases. Germline CDR1 and CDR2: LNHNV and YYDKDF (reference sequence). The CDR3 nucleotides are TGTGCCACCAGCCCCGGGACAGGGGATTACAATGAGCAGTTCTTC. Translating it yields CATSPGTGDYNEQFF.

The chain employs TRBV29-1 and TRBJ1-3; D gene ambiguous. This CDR3 has 12 amino acids. The germline V gene has CDR1 SQVTM and CDR2 ANQGSEA. The V end was cut by 1 base, the J end by 4 bases, with 5 bases between. This chain's CDR3 is CSVEGAGNTIYF. CDR3 sequence (DNA): TGCAGCGTTGAAGGGGCGGGAAACACCATATATTTT.

The chain carries TRBV30 and TRBJ1-1; perhaps TRBD1 as D (6 bases). This CDR3 contains 14 residues. Trimming stripped 3 bases from V and 7 bases from J, with 18 bases between. Germline values: CDR1 GTSNPN, CDR2 SVGIG (reference sequence). The CDR3 here is CAWSPDGGAHEAFF. CDR3 coding DNA: TGTGCCTGGAGCCCAGATGGGGGGGCGCATGAAGCTTTCTTT.

The chain carries TRBV6-4 and TRBJ2-1; TRBD2 aligns across 8 bases. The CDR3 has 15 amino acids. V dropped 3 bases and J dropped 7; count of bases not matched to a gene: 8. The germline V gene has CDR1 MRHNA and CDR2 SNTAGT. This chain's CDR3 is CASSEESSGRNEQFF. The CDR3 nucleotides read TGTGCCAGCAGTGAAGAGTCTAGCGGGCGGAATGAGCAGTTCTTC.

V is TRBV19 and J is TRBJ1-1; tentatively, D is TRBD1 (5 bases). The CDR3 sequence is 15 residues long. Germline-derived CDR1 and CDR2 are LNHDA and SQIVND (reference sequence). V lost 4 bases and J lost 5, with 17 bases in between. CDR3 sequence: CASSSALGQFTEAFF. The DNA for the CDR3 is TGTGCCAGTAGTAGCGCTTTGGGGCAATTTACTGAAGCTTTCTTT. Full variable domain (rest looked up from reference TRBV19 and TRBJ1-1): DGGITQSPKYLFRKEGQNVTLSCEQNLNHDAMYWYRQDPGQGLRLIYYSQIVNDFQKGDIAEGYSVSREKKESFPLTVTSAQKNPTAFYLCASSSALGQFTEAFFGQGTRLTVV.

The chain has TRBV28 and TRBJ1-1; the D is unclear. The V and J ends lost 6 bases and 3 bases respectively, with 11 bases between them. Germline loops: CDR1 MDHEN, CDR2 SYDVKM. There are 13 residues in the CDR3. The CDR3 bases are TGTGCCAGCAGCTATGACACCGACACTGAAGCTTTCTTT. Encoded protein: CASSYDTDTEAFF.

Worth noting for this clone: One junction end disagrees with the germline gene, perhaps due to a read error. The gene calls are TRBV7-9 and TRBJ1-1, with 7 nucleotides matching TRBD1. CDR1 and CDR2 (germline): SEHNR, FQNEAQ (reference sequence). The CDR3 covers 16 residues. The CDR3 region is CSSSLGPGGPNTEAFF. For the CDR3, the DNA is TGTTCCAGCAGCTTGGGACCAGGGGGACCGAACACTGAAGCTTTCTTT.

The gene calls are TRBV6-5 and TRBJ1-1; no reliable D call. Germline CDR1 reads MNHEY; CDR2 reads SVGAGI. With 6 bases removed from V and 1 base from J, the gap between germline ends came to 12 bases. CDR3 size: 14 residues. The CDR3 protein is CASSLSPTNTEAFF. In DNA form, the CDR3 reads TGTGCCAGCAGCCTCAGTCCAACGAACACTGAAGCTTTCTTT.

The genes are TRBV9 and TRBJ2-1; TRBD2 is a possible D gene (6 bases). CDR1 and CDR2 from the germline V gene are SGDLS and YYNGEE. The CDR3 is 17 amino acids. V lost 4 bases, J lost 3 bases, and 20 bases lay in between. The CDR3 region has the DNA TGTGCCAGCAGCCCCCCCAGCGGAGCGGGTATCTACAATGAGCAGTTCTTC. Protein product: CASSPPSGAGIYNEQFF.

The chain has TRBV6-6 and TRBJ2-3; 12 bases are a match to TRBD2. Germline trimming cut 5 bases from V and 3 bases from J; bases unmatched to any gene: 6. Germline V gene lookup returns CDR1 MNHNY and CDR2 SVGAGI (reference sequence). CDR3 length equals 16 residues. For the CDR3, the DNA is TGTGCCAGCAGTCCCGGACTAGCGGGAAGGACAGATACGCAGTATTTT. This encodes CASSPGLAGRTDTQYF.

The chain links TRBV13 to TRBJ1-2, with D perhaps TRBD1 (6 bases). V was cut by 0 bases and J by 2 bases, with 13 bases left in between. The CDR3 covers 16 residues. Germline loops: CDR1 PRHDT, CDR2 FYEKMQ (reference sequence). The CDR3 nucleotides read TGTGCCAGCAGCTTAGGTTCACAGGGTGTAAACTATGGCTACACCTTC. The encoded protein is CASSLGSQGVNYGYTF.

In its sample, this clone was seen once. This sequence joins TRBV2 and TRBJ2-1; possibly TRBD1 for D (5 bases). This CDR3 has 11 amino acids. CDR1 is SNHLY, CDR2 FYNNEI, per germline. Trimming stripped 7 bases from V and 8 bases from J, with 9 bases between. The CDR3 DNA reads TGTGCCAGCAACCAAGGGGATGAGCAGTTCTTC. Protein sequence: CASNQGDEQFF.

V gene TRBV10-1 combines with J gene TRBJ1-4, with D unclear. CDR1 and CDR2 (germline): WNHNN, SYGVQD (reference sequence). The CDR3 runs to 15 residues. V was clipped by 11 bases and J by 5 bases, with 21 bases between them. DNA of the CDR3: TGCGCCCGACTAGGAACGGAAGCCCCCAATGAAAAACTGTTTTTT. Protein product: CARLGTEAPNEKLFF.

The rearrangement uses TRBV7-2 and TRBJ1-2; 7 bases match TRBD1. This CDR3 is 17 amino acids long. Trimming cost V 6 bases and J 7 bases; bases outside gene matches: 20. Germline V gene lookup returns CDR1 SGHTA and CDR2 FQGNSA. The CDR3 DNA reads as TGTGCCAGCAGGCTACCCGATAGGGACAGACGAATACTTGGCTACACCTTC. It encodes CASRLPDRDRRILGYTF.

A few counts support this clone. The gene calls are TRBV5-4 and TRBJ2-1; no definite D call. Trimming removed 0 bases from V and 5 bases from J, with 3 bases in between. This CDR3 has 12 amino acids. Germline V gene data show CDR1 as SGHNT and CDR2 as YYREEE (reference sequence). The CDR3 here is CASSLVDNEQFF. The CDR3 DNA reads as TGTGCCAGCAGCTTGGTCGACAATGAGCAGTTCTTC.

The J gene is TRBJ2-7, the V gene TRBV27; 15 bases line up with TRBD2. Germline CDR1 is MNHEY and CDR2 is SMNVEV (reference sequence). J was trimmed by 4 bases and V by 5 bases; bases with no gene match: 3. The CDR3 is 15 amino acids. Here the CDR3 reads CASSPGLAGGYEQYF. In DNA, the CDR3 is TGTGCCAGCAGTCCGGGACTAGCGGGAGGTTACGAGCAGTACTTC.

This chain connects TRBV6-5 to TRBJ2-3, with 7 bases that match TRBD2. Germline assignment: CDR1 MNHEY and CDR2 SVGAGI. V dropped 6 bases and J dropped 2; count of bases not matched to a gene: 2. The CDR3 length is 13 residues. The chain's CDR3 is CASSSGTTDTQYF. CDR3 DNA sequence: TGTGCCAGCAGCAGCGGGACCACAGATACGCAGTATTTT.

V usage is TRBV19 and J usage is TRBJ1-2, with D perhaps matching TRBD1 (5 bases). V was cut by 11 bases and J by 4 bases, with 14 bases left in between. The CDR3 loop spans 12 amino acids. Germline-derived CDR1 and CDR2 are LNHDA and SQIVND (reference sequence). DNA for the CDR3: TGTGCCGGAGGGCCGGGACCCTATGGCTACACCTTC. Amino acid sequence: CAGGPGPYGYTF. The entire variable domain, with the rest obtained from reference TRBV19 and TRBJ1-2, is as follows: DGGITQSPKYLFRKEGQNVTLSCEQNLNHDAMYWYRQDPGQGLRLIYYSQIVNDFQKGDIAEGYSVSREKKESFPLTVTSAQKNPTAFYLCAGGPGPYGYTFGSGTRLTVV.

This chain connects TRBV7-9 to TRBJ2-1, with a weak D call TRBD1 (5 bases). This CDR3 contains 16 residues. V gave up 1 base and J gave up 1 base, with 11 bases separating them. Germline CDR1 reads SEHNR; CDR2 reads FQNEAQ (reference sequence). As DNA, the CDR3 is TGTGCCAGCAGCTTAGGCAGGGCGCCGTCCTACAATGAGCAGTTCTTC. Protein product: CASSLGRAPSYNEQFF. The full variable domain, with the rest looked up from reference TRBV7-9 and TRBJ2-1, is DTGVSQNPRHKITKRGQNVTFRCDPISEHNRLYWYRQTLGQGPEFLTYFQNEAQLEKSRLLSDRFSAERPKGSFSTLEIQRTEQGDSAMYLCASSLGRAPSYNEQFFGPGTRLTVL.

V usage is TRBV5-1 and J usage is TRBJ1-1, with D possibly matching TRBD1 (5 bases). This CDR3 region has 15 residues. Per the germline V gene, CDR1 is SGHRS and CDR2 is YFSETQ. The V end lost 0 bases, the J end lost 1 base, and 10 bases lay between the germline ends. The CDR3 sequence: CASSLVGPGNTEAFF. DNA for the CDR3: TGCGCCAGCAGCTTGGTGGGGCCAGGGAACACTGAAGCTTTCTTT.

V is TRBV5-6 and J is TRBJ2-7, with TRBD1 matching over 9 bases. Germline V gene lookup returns CDR1 SGHDT and CDR2 YYEEEE. CDR3 length equals 15 residues. V lost 4 bases, J lost 3 bases, and 8 bases stayed unmatched. The CDR3 reads CASSVPGQGFYEQYF. As DNA, the CDR3 is TGTGCCAGCAGCGTGCCGGGACAGGGATTCTACGAGCAGTACTTC.